The 28 T cell receptor beta chains given below trace back to one sample, sequenced in a study of T cells in Graves' hyperthyroidism and ophthalmopathy. From RNA transcripts, TCR beta CDR3 regions were amplified. The primer set for the first-round RT-PCR of the TCR CDR3 was HTBI. TCRdb reprocessed the multiplex PCR reads via MiXCR and lists one record per CDR3 protein. The table lists approximately 600,000 distinct CDR3 sequences, more than 20% of them singletons. The sequenced material came from blood. These receptors all stem from a young man with Graves' ophthalmopathy.

The rearrangement links TRBV20-1 to TRBJ2-7, with TRBD1 matching over 8 bases. This CDR3 comprises 13 residues. The junction had 12 bases not matched to a gene; V was cut back by 8 bases and J by 6 bases. In germline, CDR1 is DFQATT, CDR2 SNEGSKA (reference sequence). DNA for the CDR3: TGCAGTACACTCGGACAGGGAGGAGGCGAGCAGTACTTC. It translates to CSTLGQGGGEQYF.

This clonotype was detected a few times. The CDR3 here is CAWSKSSGRSDTQYF. The CDR3 DNA is TGTGCCTGGAGTAAGAGTAGCGGGAGATCAGATACGCAGTATTTT. The genes are TRBV30 and TRBJ2-3; TRBD2 agrees at 9 bases. The J segment lost 4 bases and the V segment lost 2 bases, leaving 7 bases of the junction unmatched. The germline gives CDR1 GTSNPN, CDR2 SVGIG (reference sequence). The CDR3 is made up of 15 amino acids.

The genes are TRBV6-1 and TRBJ2-3, with TRBD2 matching over 11 bases. Trimming at V came to 6 bases and at J to 5 bases, leaving 7 bases not matched to a gene. CDR3 size: 15 residues. The germline CDR1 and CDR2 sequences are MNHNS and SASEGT. CDR3 coding DNA: TGTGCCAGCAGCGTTAGCGGGAGGGTCAGAGATACGCAGTATTTT. It is translated as CASSVSGRVRDTQYF.

This clonotype has only a few counts. The gene calls are TRBV16 and TRBJ1-5; weak D call: TRBD1 (5 bases). The CDR3 totals 13 residues. CDR1 is KGHSY and CDR2 is FQNENV in the germline V gene. With 9 bases removed from V and 4 bases from J, the gap between germline ends came to 13 bases. In DNA form, the CDR3 reads TGTGCCAGTCGAGGAAAGGGGAATCAGCCCCAGCATTTT. This gives the protein CASRGKGNQPQHF. The full variable domain, completed using reference TRBV16 and TRBJ1-5, is GEEVAQTPKHLVRGEGQKAKLYCAPIKGHSYVFWYQQVLKNEFKFLISFQNENVFDETGMPKERFSAKCLPNSPCSLEIQATKLEDSAVYFCASRGKGNQPQHFGDGTRLSIL.

The V call is TRBV7-8, the J call TRBJ2-1; D remains ambiguous. The CDR3 is 13 amino acids. The ends were cut back, 1 base at V and 5 bases at J, with 6 bases in the middle. In germline, CDR1 is SGHVS, CDR2 FQNEAQ. CDR3 DNA: TGTGCCAGCAGCTTAGAAGGGCACAATGAGCAGTTCTTC. It translates to CASSLEGHNEQFF.

This clonotype occurred a few times. V and J are TRBV2 and TRBJ2-1; a weak D match, TRBD2 (5 bases). The CDR3 covers 17 residues. Germline CDR1 and CDR2: SNHLY and FYNNEI. The V gene lost 2 bases and the J gene lost 8 bases, with 22 bases spanning the gap. The CDR3 reads CASSERLPDSVIDEQFF. CDR3 DNA sequence: TGTGCCAGCAGTGAACGCCTCCCGGACTCAGTTATCGATGAGCAGTTCTTC.

About this clonotype: This may stem from a read error, because a much larger clone lies one nucleotide away. The conserved phenylalanine or tryptophan is not found at the CDR3 terminus, so this likely reflects a read error. The chain links TRBV28 to TRBJ2-2, with D unclear. The CDR3 runs to 17 residues. Deletions cut 4 bases from V and 1 base from J, with 16 bases between. Germline-derived CDR1 and CDR2 are MDHEN and SYDVKM. The CDR3 protein is CASSSPRFGQNTGELFL. The DNA of the CDR3 is TGTGCCAGCAGTTCCCCTAGGTTTGGGCAGAACACCGGGGAGCTGTTTCTT.

This clonotype has a count of ten or more. The chain joins TRBV7-6 to TRBJ1-1; D is undetermined. Looked up from germline, CDR1 is SGHVS and CDR2 is FNYEAQ. Between the trimmed V and J ends, which lost 5 bases and 0 bases, there was a span of 13 bases. The CDR3 length is 15 residues. CDR3 nucleotides: TGTGCCAGCAGCCCCGGGGTGTCCCTGAACACTGAAGCTTTCTTT. The encoded protein is CASSPGVSLNTEAFF.

This clonotype has a count of ten or more. This chain joins TRBV7-9 and TRBJ2-3; D perhaps matches TRBD1 (6 bases). The V end was cut by 2 bases, the J end by 3 bases, with 15 bases between. The CDR3 length is 16 residues. CDR1 is SEHNR, CDR2 FQNEAQ, per germline (reference sequence). The CDR3 loop is CASSLLTAGQTDTQYF. The CDR3 DNA sequence: TGTGCCAGCAGCTTACTTACCGCAGGACAGACAGATACGCAGTATTTT.

Regarding this clonotype: A much larger clone differs by one base, so this may be a read error. The chain is built from TRBV28 and TRBJ2-7; 9 bases line up with TRBD1. CDR1 is MDHEN and CDR2 is SYDVKM in the germline V gene. The CDR3 totals 15 residues. The DNA of the CDR3 is TGTGCCAGCAGTCAACTCACAGGGGGCCGGGACGAGCAGTGCTTC. It specifies CASSQLTGGRDEQCF.

This clonotype was observed a handful of times. The chain uses TRBV24-1 and TRBJ2-7; TRBD1 matches 7 bases. The CDR3 totals 15 residues. The V gene end was trimmed by 2 bases and the J gene end by 5 bases; junction bases not matched to a gene: 8. Germline V gene data show CDR1 as KGHDR and CDR2 as SFDVKD. The CDR3 DNA sequence: TGTGCCACCAGTGATTCCCAGACAGGGAAGGACGAGCAGTACTTC. Translating gives CATSDSQTGKDEQYF.

The J gene is TRBJ2-3, the V gene TRBV20-1; 9 positions match TRBD1. The trim removed 6 bases at V and 1 base at J, leaving 5 bases unmatched. The CDR3 runs 14 residues. Looked up from germline, CDR1 is DFQATT and CDR2 is SNEGSKA (reference sequence). The CDR3 is CSAWDRVGTDTQYF. CDR3 bases: TGCAGTGCGTGGGACAGGGTGGGCACAGATACGCAGTATTTT.

For the CDR3, the DNA is TGTGCCAGCAGTGAAATAGTAGCGGTCGAGACCCAGTACTTC. It encodes CASSEIVAVETQYF. The rearrangement joins TRBV2 to TRBJ2-5; D is perhaps TRBD2 (6 bases). This CDR3 spans 14 amino acids. The germline V and J ends were trimmed by 2 bases and 5 bases, with 12 bases remaining between them. Germline CDR1 SNHLY, CDR2 FYNNEI.

This clonotype was observed at least ten times. The CDR3 region has the DNA TGTGCCATCAGCTCCGGGGGCTCGAACACTGAAGCTTTCTTT. As protein: CAISSGGSNTEAFF. The chain joins TRBV10-3 to TRBJ1-1; TRBD1 might be the D (6 bases). The germline CDR1 and CDR2 sequences are ENHRY and SYGVKD. Between the trimmed V and J ends, which lost 6 bases and 1 base, there was a span of 12 bases. CDR3 length equals 14 residues.

A remark on this clonotype: One junction end does not reproduce the germline sequence, and a read error may be involved. This chain joins TRBV2 and TRBJ2-5; D call uncertain. Germline values: CDR1 SNHLY, CDR2 FYNNEI. The CDR3 contains 13 residues. CDR3 region: CASSEFPQEAQYF. CDR3 bases: TGTGCCAGCAGTGAATTTCCTCAAGAGGCCCAGTACTTC.

This clonotype occurred many times. The V call is TRBV11-2, the J call TRBJ2-7; TRBD2 matches at 11 bases. V trimming: 1 base; J trimming: 4 bases; junction bases outside the gene matches: 6. CDR1 and CDR2 (germline): SGHAT, FQNNGV. The CDR3 has 16 amino acids. DNA of the CDR3: TGTGCCAGCAGCTTAGGAAAGACTAGCGGGGTATACGAGCAGTACTTC. This codes for CASSLGKTSGVYEQYF.

Turning to this clonotype: With a much larger clone just one base away, this may be a read error. V usage is TRBV7-2 and J usage is TRBJ2-1; the match to TRBD2 covers 7 bases. Germline trimming cut 4 bases from V and 4 bases from J; bases unmatched to any gene: 7. Germline CDR1 reads SGHTA; CDR2 reads FQGNSA. The CDR3 totals 15 residues. CDR3 in DNA: TGTGCCAGCAGCTCAGCTAGCGGCATATACAATGAGCAGTTCTTC. Encoded protein: CASSSASGIYNEQFF. The variable domain in full, with the rest retrieved from reference TRBV7-2 and TRBJ2-1, is GAGVSQSPSNKVTEKGKDVELRCDPISGHTALYWYRQSLGQGLEFLIYFQGNSAPDKSGLPSDRFSAERTGGSVSTLTIQRTQQEDSAVYLCASSSASGIYNEQFFGPGTRLTVL.

This chain connects TRBV7-9 to TRBJ2-1, with D maybe TRBD2 (6 bases). This CDR3 contains 16 residues. Germline V gene data show CDR1 as SEHNR and CDR2 as FQNEAQ (reference sequence). Trimming cost V 5 bases and J 1 base, with 15 bases left between them. The CDR3 DNA sequence: TGTGCCAGCAGCCCGCACGGGGGAGTTTCCTACAATGAGCAGTTCTTC. Amino acids: CASSPHGGVSYNEQFF.

The chain combines TRBV6-2 or TRBV6-3 with TRBJ1-5; 8 bases agree with TRBD1. CDR3 length: 17 residues. Trimming took 6 bases from V and 0 from J; bases not matched to a gene: 10. In germline, CDR1 is MNHEY, CDR2 SVGEGT. CDR3 residues: CASSGTGPVYSNQPQHF. DNA for the CDR3: TGTGCCAGCAGCGGGACAGGACCTGTCTATAGCAATCAGCCCCAGCATTTT.

The V call is TRBV5-4, the J call TRBJ1-5, with a weak D call TRBD1 (5 bases). Between the trimmed V and J ends, which lost 4 bases and 7 bases, there was a span of 12 bases. The germline V gene encodes CDR1 SGHNT and CDR2 YYREEE (reference sequence). The CDR3 sequence is 13 residues long. The CDR3 nucleotides read TGTGCCAGCAGCAGAGGGGTAAGGCAGCCCCAGCATTTT. Protein sequence: CASSRGVRQPQHF.

J is TRBJ2-7 and V is TRBV28; 10 positions agree with TRBD2. V gave up 4 bases and J gave up 4 bases; unmatched junction bases: 7. Per the germline V gene, CDR1 is MDHEN and CDR2 is SYDVKM. The CDR3 has 15 residues. DNA for the CDR3: TGTGCCAGCAGTTCCTTACTAGCGGGACCTTACGAGCAGTACTTC. Translated: CASSSLLAGPYEQYF.

This clonotype was seen more than once but under ten times. The V gene is TRBV4-3, the J gene TRBJ1-4; D unclear. The CDR3 totals 13 residues. Germline V lookup: CDR1 LGHNA, CDR2 YSLEER. The V end lost 7 bases, the J end lost 8 bases, and 14 bases lay between the germline ends. The CDR3 sequence is CASIFRGKEKLFF. The CDR3 bases are TGCGCCAGCATCTTCCGGGGTAAAGAAAAACTGTTTTTT.

V is TRBV28 and J is TRBJ1-2; the D is unclear. The V end was cut by 5 bases, the J end by 7 bases, with 17 bases between. The CDR3 is 14 residues long. Germline CDR1 MDHEN, CDR2 SYDVKM. CDR3 coding DNA: TGTGCCAGCAGTGCCCCCCGGCCCGCGGTTGGCTACACCTTC. Translated, it gives CASSAPRPAVGYTF.

This clonotype occurred many times. V is TRBV7-2 and J is TRBJ1-6; no clear D gene. Looked up from germline, CDR1 is SGHTA and CDR2 is FQGNSA. Trimming took off 0 bases at V and 10 bases at J, with 7 bases between the two ends. The CDR3 spans 13 residues. For the CDR3, the DNA is TGTGCCAGCAGCTTAGCGGAGGAATCACCCCTCCACTTT. This encodes CASSLAEESPLHF.

This clonotype was recorded a few times. This chain uses TRBV7-2 with TRBJ2-7; 7 nucleotides line up with TRBD1. Germline CDR1 reads SGHTA; CDR2 reads FQGNSA. The CDR3 contains 14 residues. Trimming at V came to 5 bases and at J to 7 bases, leaving 11 bases not matched to a gene. The CDR3 nucleotides are TGTGCCAGCAGCGCGACCTATCAGGGGGTTGAGCAGTACTTC. It yields the protein CASSATYQGVEQYF.

The chain couples TRBV6-5 to TRBJ1-4; TRBD1 matches at 11 bases. The CDR3 totals 15 residues. From germline, CDR1 is MNHEY and CDR2 SVGAGI. Trimming cost V 0 bases and J 7 bases; bases outside gene matches: 1. CDR3 in amino acids: CASSYSDRGREKLFF. In nucleotides, the CDR3 is TGTGCCAGCAGTTACTCGGACAGGGGGCGTGAAAAACTGTTTTTT.

A remark on this clonotype: A clone one base away is much larger, so this may be a read error. The chain carries TRBV28 and TRBJ1-1; maybe TRBD1 (5 bases). The CDR3 sequence is 15 residues long. Deletions cut 2 bases from V and 11 bases from J, with 21 bases between. CDR1 MDHEN and CDR2 SYDVKM come from the germline V gene. CDR3 in DNA: TGTGCCAGCAGTTTAGGGGAACAGGACCGTCAACGGGCTTTCTTT. Amino acids: CASSLGEQDRQRAFF.

J is TRBJ2-5 and V is TRBV28, with 7 bases fitting TRBD2. V shed 5 bases, J shed 7 bases, and the junction held 13 bases outside the gene matches. This CDR3 is 15 amino acids long. Germline V gene sequence: CDR1 MDHEN, CDR2 SYDVKM. CDR3 sequence reads: CASSVSGAFLGTQYF. CDR3 bases: TGTGCCAGCAGTGTAAGCGGGGCCTTTTTGGGGACCCAGTACTTC.